A single sample is the source of the 10 T cell receptor beta chains below, sequenced in a study of metastatic and nonmetastatic thyroid tumors. Until they underwent thyroid surgery, no patient had received any treatment. TCRdb re-called clones via MiXCR from the PCR reads. Here the sample spans over 20,000 clones, 15% to 18% being singletons. The specimen sequenced was blood. These receptor sequences come from a female donor with papillary thyroid cancer or a benign thyroid nodule (not recorded which). Some clones in this sample may be carry-over from other donors' samples.

The chain employs TRBV18 and TRBJ2-1, with 8 bases identical to TRBD1. Germline V gene data show CDR1 as KGHSH and CDR2 as LQKENI. V gave up 3 bases and J gave up 5 bases; unmatched junction bases: 9. The CDR3 is 16 amino acids. The CDR3 coding sequence is TGTGCCAGCTCACCCGGACAGGGTTTGGTGGACAATGAGCAGTTCTTC. Protein: CASSPGQGLVDNEQFF.

This clone was recorded many times. The V and J genes are TRBV5-1 and TRBJ1-1; 8 positions agree with TRBD1. The CDR3 covers 14 residues. The junction had 8 bases not matched to a gene; V was cut back by 6 bases and J by 4 bases. The germline V gene encodes CDR1 SGHRS and CDR2 YFSETQ. The CDR3 is CASIPGGSSTEAFF. The CDR3 DNA follows: TGCGCCAGCATCCCAGGGGGCAGTAGCACTGAAGCTTTCTTT.

The gene calls are TRBV7-3 and TRBJ1-1; no reliable D call. The CDR3 is made up of 16 amino acids. CDR1 and CDR2 (germline): SGHTA, FQGTGA. V was clipped by 0 bases and J by 2 bases, with 13 bases between them. CDR3 in DNA: TGTGCCAGCAGCTTAACAGCACGGGAACCAAACACTGAAGCTTTCTTT. Encoded protein: CASSLTAREPNTEAFF.

The table lists this clone with a few counts. The CDR3: CASSWTGGLAGEQYF. The CDR3 coding sequence is TGTGCCAGCAGTTGGACCGGGGGACTAGCGGGAGAGCAGTACTTC. The chain recombines TRBV6-2 or TRBV6-3 with TRBJ2-7, with TRBD2 matching over 13 bases. V gave up 4 bases and J gave up 7 bases; unmatched junction bases: 7. Germline CDR1 and CDR2: MNHEY and SVGEGT. This CDR3 spans 15 amino acids.

This clone was seen ten or more times. This chain uses TRBV28 with TRBJ1-1; D is unclear. From germline, CDR1 is MDHEN and CDR2 SYDVKM. V was pared by 6 bases and J by 2 bases, with 10 bases between. CDR3 length: 13 amino acids. The CDR3 DNA reads TGTGCCAGCAGCCTCAAGGTAAACACTGAAGCTTTCTTT. Protein product: CASSLKVNTEAFF. Full variable domain (missing parts from reference TRBV28 and TRBJ1-1): DVKVTQSSRYLVKRTGEKVFLECVQDMDHENMFWYRQDPGLGLRLIYFSYDVKMKEKGDIPEGYSVSREKKERFSLILESASTNQTSMYLCASSLKVNTEAFFGQGTRLTVV.

The sample holds many counts of this clone. V is TRBV6-1 and J is TRBJ1-5; 8 bases fit TRBD1. V gave up 7 bases and J gave up 0 bases; unmatched junction bases: 11. The length of the CDR3 is 17 residues. Per germline, CDR1 MNHNS and CDR2 SASEGT. CDR3 sequence (DNA): TGTGCCAGCAAGGTTATCGGGACAGGTTATAGCAATCAGCCCCAGCATTTT. This codes for CASKVIGTGYSNQPQHF.

In this sample, this clone turned up a few times. The V gene is TRBV12-3 or TRBV12-4, the J gene TRBJ2-1, with TRBD2 matching over 12 bases. V lost 6 bases to trimming and J lost 8 bases; unmatched junction nucleotides: 5. This CDR3 contains 14 residues. CDR3 in amino acids: CASSSGLAGHEQFF. The CDR3 DNA is TGTGCCAGCAGCTCGGGACTAGCGGGTCATGAGCAGTTCTTC.

By share of the sample, this clone is medium-sized (0.01 to 0.1%). The V gene is TRBV27, the J gene TRBJ1-5; no reliable D call. There are 13 residues in the CDR3. Looked up from germline, CDR1 is MNHEY and CDR2 is SMNVEV (reference sequence). The V and J ends lost 2 bases and 3 bases respectively, with 5 bases between them. This CDR3 is CASSLGSNQPQHF. CDR3 DNA sequence: TGTGCCAGCAGTTTAGGTTCCAATCAGCCCCAGCATTTT.

This clone was detected many times. The rearrangement joins TRBV5-1 to TRBJ1-1; D remains unclear. V was cut by 6 bases and J by 1 base, with 10 bases left in between. This CDR3 is built from 13 residues. CDR1 and CDR2 from the germline V gene are SGHRS and YFSETQ. This CDR3 reads CASTVGRNTEAFF. The CDR3, as DNA: TGCGCCAGCACCGTGGGGAGGAACACTGAAGCTTTCTTT.

Ten or more counts support this clone. The chain joins TRBV11-2 to TRBJ2-3; D remains unclear. CDR1 and CDR2 (germline): SGHAT, FQNNGV. The length of the CDR3 is 13 residues. V lost 3 bases, J lost 4 bases, and 8 bases lay in between. In DNA, the CDR3 is TGTGCCAGCAGCTTTTGGGTCGCAGATACGCAGTATTTT. Its translation is CASSFWVADTQYF.